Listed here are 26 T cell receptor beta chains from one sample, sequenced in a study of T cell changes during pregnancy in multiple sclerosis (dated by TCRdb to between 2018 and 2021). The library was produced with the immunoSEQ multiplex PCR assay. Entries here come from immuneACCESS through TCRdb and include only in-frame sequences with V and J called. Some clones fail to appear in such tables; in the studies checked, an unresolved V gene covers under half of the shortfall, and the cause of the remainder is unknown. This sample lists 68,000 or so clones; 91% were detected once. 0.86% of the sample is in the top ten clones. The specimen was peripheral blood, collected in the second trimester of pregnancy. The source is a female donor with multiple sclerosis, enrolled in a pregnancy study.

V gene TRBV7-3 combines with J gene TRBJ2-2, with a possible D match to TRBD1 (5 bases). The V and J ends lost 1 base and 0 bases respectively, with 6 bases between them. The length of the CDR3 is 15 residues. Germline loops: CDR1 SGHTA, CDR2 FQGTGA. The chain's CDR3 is CASSLSRANTGELFF. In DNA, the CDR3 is TGTGCCAGCAGCTTAAGCAGGGCGAACACCGGGGAGCTGTTTTTT.

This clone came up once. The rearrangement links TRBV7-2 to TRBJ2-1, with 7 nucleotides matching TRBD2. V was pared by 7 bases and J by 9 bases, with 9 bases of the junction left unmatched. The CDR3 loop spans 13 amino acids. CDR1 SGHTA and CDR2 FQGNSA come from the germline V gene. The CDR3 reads CASKAGVVSEQFF. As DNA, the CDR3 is TGTGCCAGCAAGGCGGGGGTAGTTAGTGAGCAGTTCTTC.

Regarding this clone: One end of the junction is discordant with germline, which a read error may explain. The CDR3 DNA reads TGTGCCGGCGGTCCGACGGGGAGGGAGCAGGACTTC. Protein sequence: CAGGPTGREQDF. The V and J genes are TRBV6-6 and TRBJ2-7, with 7 nucleotides matching TRBD2. Germline CDR1 reads MNHNY; CDR2 reads SVGAGI (reference sequence). The CDR3 is made up of 12 amino acids.

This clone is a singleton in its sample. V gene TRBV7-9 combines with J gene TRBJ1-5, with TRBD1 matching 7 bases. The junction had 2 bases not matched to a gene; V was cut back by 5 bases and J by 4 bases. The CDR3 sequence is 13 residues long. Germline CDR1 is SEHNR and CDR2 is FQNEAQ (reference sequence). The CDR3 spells CASSRDRNQPQHF. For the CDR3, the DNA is TGTGCCAGCAGCCGGGACAGAAATCAGCCCCAGCATTTT.

CDR3 sequence (DNA): TGTGCCAGCAGCCTTCGGGGGGGCCAAGAGACCCAGTACTTC. This translates into CASSLRGGQETQYF. This chain connects TRBV5-4 to TRBJ2-5; 8 bases are a match to TRBD2. The CDR3 length is 14 residues. The germline V gene encodes CDR1 SGHNT and CDR2 YYREEE (reference sequence). V lost 4 bases and J lost 1; bases outside the gene matches: 3.

For the CDR3, the DNA is TGTGCCAGTAGTATGACGGGATTGAACACTGAAGCTTTCTTT. The encoded protein is CASSMTGLNTEAFF. The V gene is TRBV19, the J gene TRBJ1-1; D is unresolved. This CDR3 comprises 14 residues. The V gene's germline CDR1 is LNHDA and CDR2 SQIVND (reference sequence). V lost 3 bases and J lost 0, with 8 bases in between.

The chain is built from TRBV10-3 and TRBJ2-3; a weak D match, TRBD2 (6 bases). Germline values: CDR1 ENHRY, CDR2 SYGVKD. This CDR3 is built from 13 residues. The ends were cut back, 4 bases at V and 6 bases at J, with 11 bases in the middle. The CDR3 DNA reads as TGTGCCATCAGTGGGGGAGGCAGGGATACGCAGTATTTT. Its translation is CAISGGGRDTQYF.

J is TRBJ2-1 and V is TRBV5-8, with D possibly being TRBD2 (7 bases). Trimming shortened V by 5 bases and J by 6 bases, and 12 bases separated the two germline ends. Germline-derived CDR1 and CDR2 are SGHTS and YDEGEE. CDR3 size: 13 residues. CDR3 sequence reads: CASRFRGANEQFF. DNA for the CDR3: TGTGCCAGCAGATTTCGGGGGGCCAATGAGCAGTTCTTC.

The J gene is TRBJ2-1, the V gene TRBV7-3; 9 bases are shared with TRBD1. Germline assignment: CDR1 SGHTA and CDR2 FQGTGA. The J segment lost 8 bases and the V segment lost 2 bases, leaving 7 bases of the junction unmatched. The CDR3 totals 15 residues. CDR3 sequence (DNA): TGTGCCAGCAGCTTAGGACAGGGGAGCCCGGATGAGCAGTTCTTC. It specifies CASSLGQGSPDEQFF.

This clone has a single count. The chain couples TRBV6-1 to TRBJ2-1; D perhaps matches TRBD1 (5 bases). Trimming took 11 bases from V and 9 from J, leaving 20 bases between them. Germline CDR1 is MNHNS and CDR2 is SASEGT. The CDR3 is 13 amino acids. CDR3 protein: CAFSPAPGFEQFF. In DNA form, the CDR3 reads TGTGCCTTCTCCCCCGCGCCAGGGTTTGAGCAGTTCTTC.

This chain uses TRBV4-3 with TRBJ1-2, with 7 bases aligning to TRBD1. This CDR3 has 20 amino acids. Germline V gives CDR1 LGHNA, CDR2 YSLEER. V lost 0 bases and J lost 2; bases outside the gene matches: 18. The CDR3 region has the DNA TGCGCCAGCAGCCAAGACGCCGGGGACAGCCCAGGAGGCTTCAACTATGGCTACACCTTC. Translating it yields CASSQDAGDSPGGFNYGYTF.

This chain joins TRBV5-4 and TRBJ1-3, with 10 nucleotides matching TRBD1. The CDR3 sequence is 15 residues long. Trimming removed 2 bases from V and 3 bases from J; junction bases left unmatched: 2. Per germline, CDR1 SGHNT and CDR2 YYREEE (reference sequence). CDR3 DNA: TGTGCCAGCAGCTTCGGGACAGGGGTTGGAAACACCATATATTTT. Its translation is CASSFGTGVGNTIYF. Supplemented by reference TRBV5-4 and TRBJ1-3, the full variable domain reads ETGVTQSPTHLIKTRGQQVTLRCSSQSGHNTVSWYQQALGQGPQFIFQYYREEENGRGNFPPRFSGLQFPNYSSELNVNALELDDSALYLCASSFGTGVGNTIYFGEGSWLTVV.

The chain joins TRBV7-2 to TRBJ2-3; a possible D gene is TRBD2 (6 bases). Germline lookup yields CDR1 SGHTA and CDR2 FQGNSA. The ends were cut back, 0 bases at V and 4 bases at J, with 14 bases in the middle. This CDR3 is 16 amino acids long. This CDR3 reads CASSLAPTSVADTQYF. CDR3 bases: TGTGCCAGCAGCTTAGCACCGACTAGTGTCGCAGATACGCAGTATTTT. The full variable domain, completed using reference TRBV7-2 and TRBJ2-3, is GAGVSQSPSNKVTEKGKDVELRCDPISGHTALYWYRQSLGQGLEFLIYFQGNSAPDKSGLPSDRFSAERTGGSVSTLTIQRTQQEDSAVYLCASSLAPTSVADTQYFGPGTRLTVL.

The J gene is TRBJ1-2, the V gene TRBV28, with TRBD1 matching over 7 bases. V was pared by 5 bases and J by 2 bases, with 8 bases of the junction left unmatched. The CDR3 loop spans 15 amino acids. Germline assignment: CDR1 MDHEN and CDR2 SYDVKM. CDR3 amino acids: CASSPRRDRNYGYTF. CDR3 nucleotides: TGTGCCAGCAGTCCTCGTAGGGACAGAAACTATGGCTACACCTTC.

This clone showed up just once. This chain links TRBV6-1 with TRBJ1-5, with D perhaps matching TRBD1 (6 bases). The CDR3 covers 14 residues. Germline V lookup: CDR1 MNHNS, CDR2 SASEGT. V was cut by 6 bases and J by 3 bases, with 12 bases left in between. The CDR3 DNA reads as TGTGCCAGCAGCCAAAGACAGGTCAATCAGCCCCAGCATTTT. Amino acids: CASSQRQVNQPQHF.

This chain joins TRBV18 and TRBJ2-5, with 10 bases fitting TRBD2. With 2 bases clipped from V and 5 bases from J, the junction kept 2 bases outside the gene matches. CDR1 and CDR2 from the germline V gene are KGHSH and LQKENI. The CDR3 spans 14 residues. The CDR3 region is CASSPGTSDETQYF. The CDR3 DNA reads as TGTGCCAGCTCACCAGGGACTAGCGACGAGACCCAGTACTTC.

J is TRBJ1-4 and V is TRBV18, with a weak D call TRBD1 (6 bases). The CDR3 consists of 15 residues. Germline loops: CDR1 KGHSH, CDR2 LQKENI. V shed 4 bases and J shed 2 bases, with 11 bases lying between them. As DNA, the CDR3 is TGTGCCAGCTCACTGGCCACAGGGACTAATGAAAAACTGTTTTTT. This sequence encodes CASSLATGTNEKLFF.

This chain's CDR3 is CASSYSGGGNEQFF. The CDR3 DNA is TGTGCCAGCAGCTATAGCGGGGGGGGGAATGAGCAGTTCTTC. This chain uses TRBV13 with TRBJ2-1; 11 positions match TRBD2. Germline loops: CDR1 PRHDT, CDR2 FYEKMQ (reference sequence). This CDR3 is 14 amino acids long. Germline trimming cut 4 bases from V and 7 bases from J; bases unmatched to any gene: 3.

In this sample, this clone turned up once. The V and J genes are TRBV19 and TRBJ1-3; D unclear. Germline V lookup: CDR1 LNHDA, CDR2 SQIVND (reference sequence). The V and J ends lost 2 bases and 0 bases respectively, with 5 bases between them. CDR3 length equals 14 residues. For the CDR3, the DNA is TGTGCCAGTAGTATACGGTCCTCTGGAAACACCATATATTTT. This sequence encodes CASSIRSSGNTIYF.

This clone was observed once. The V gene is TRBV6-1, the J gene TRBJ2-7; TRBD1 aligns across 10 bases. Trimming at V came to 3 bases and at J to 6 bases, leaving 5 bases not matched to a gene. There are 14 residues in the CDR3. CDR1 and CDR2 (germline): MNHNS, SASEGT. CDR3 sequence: CASSETGGFFEQYF. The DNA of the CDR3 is TGTGCCAGCAGTGAGACAGGGGGCTTTTTCGAGCAGTACTTC.

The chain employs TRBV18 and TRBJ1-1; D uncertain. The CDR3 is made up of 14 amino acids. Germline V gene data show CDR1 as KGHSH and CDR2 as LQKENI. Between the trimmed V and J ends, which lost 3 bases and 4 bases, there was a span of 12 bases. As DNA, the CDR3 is TGTGCCAGCTCACCGACCCTCCGAGGCACTGAAGCTTTCTTT. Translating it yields CASSPTLRGTEAFF.

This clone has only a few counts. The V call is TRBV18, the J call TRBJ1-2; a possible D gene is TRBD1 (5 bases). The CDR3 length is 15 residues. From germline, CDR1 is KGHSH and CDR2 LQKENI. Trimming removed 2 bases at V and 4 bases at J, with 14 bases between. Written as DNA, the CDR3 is TGTGCCAGCTCACCAAAGCGTGACAGCTTCTATGGCTACACCTTC. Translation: CASSPKRDSFYGYTF.

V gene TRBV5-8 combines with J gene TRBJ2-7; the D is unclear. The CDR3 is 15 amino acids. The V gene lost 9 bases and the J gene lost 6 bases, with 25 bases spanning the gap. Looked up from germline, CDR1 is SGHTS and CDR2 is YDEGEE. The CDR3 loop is CAIRFSGQAGLEQYF. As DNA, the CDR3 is TGTGCCATCCGGTTCTCAGGTCAGGCTGGGCTCGAGCAGTACTTC.

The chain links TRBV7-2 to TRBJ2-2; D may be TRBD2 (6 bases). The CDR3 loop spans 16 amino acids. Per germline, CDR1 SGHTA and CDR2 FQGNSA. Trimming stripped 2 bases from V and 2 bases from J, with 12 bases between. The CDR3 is CASSLLGTPNTGELFF. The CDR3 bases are TGTGCCAGCAGCTTACTGGGGACTCCTAACACCGGGGAGCTGTTTTTT. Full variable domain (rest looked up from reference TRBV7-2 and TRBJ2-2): GAGVSQSPSNKVTEKGKDVELRCDPISGHTALYWYRQSLGQGLEFLIYFQGNSAPDKSGLPSDRFSAERTGGSVSTLTIQRTQQEDSAVYLCASSLLGTPNTGELFFGEGSRLTVL.

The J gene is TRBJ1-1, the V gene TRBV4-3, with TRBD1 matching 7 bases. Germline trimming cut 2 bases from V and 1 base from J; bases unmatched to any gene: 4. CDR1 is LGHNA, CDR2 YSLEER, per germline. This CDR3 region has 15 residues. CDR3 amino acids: CASSQRTGWNTEAFF. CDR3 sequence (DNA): TGCGCCAGCAGCCAACGGACAGGCTGGAACACTGAAGCTTTCTTT.

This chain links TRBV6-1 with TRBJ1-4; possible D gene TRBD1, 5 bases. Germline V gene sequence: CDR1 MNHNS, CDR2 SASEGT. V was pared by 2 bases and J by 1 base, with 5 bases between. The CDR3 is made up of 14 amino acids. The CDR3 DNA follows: TGTGCCAGCAGTGAACAGGGAACTAATGAAAAACTGTTTTTT. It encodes CASSEQGTNEKLFF.